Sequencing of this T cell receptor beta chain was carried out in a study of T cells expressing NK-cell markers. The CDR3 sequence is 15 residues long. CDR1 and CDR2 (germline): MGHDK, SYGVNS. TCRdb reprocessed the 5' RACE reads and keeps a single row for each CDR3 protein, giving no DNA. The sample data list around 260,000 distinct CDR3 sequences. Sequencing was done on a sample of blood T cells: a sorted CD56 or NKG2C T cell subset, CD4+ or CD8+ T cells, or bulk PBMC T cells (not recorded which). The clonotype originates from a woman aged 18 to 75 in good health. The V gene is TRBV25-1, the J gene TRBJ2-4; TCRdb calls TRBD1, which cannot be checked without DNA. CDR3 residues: CASSEAGATKNIQYF.